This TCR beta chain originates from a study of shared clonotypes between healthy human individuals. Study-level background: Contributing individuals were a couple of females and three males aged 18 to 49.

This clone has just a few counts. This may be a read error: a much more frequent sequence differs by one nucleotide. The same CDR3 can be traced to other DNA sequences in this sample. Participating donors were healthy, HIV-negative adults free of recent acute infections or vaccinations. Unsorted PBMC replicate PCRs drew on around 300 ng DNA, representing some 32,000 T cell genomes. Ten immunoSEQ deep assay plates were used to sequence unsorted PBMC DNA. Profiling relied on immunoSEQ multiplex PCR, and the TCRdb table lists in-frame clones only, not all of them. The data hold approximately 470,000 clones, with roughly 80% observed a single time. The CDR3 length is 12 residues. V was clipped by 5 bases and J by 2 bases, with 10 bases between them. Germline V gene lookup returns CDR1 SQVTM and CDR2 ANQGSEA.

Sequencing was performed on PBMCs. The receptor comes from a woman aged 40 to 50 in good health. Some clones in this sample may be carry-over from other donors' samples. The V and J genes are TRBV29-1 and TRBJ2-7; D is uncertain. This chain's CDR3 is CSVSGEAYEQYF. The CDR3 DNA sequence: TGCAGCGTTTCGGGTGAGGCCTACGAGCAGTACTTC.